Listed below are T cell receptor beta chains from one sample, sequenced in a study of CD8+ T cells in alopecia areata. Some clones are missing from TCRdb's copy, which holds only in-frame ones; the method was immunoSEQ multiplex PCR. The sample contains 150,000 to 200,000 clones, under 80% of which appear only once. The sequencing used CD4+ T cells sorted from blood, collected around week 49, from a patient treated with tofacitinib. The receptors shown here come from a human donor with alopecia areata. CDR3s include the opening cysteine and the closing phenylalanine or tryptophan. D genes are given only for firm matches. Some rows mark clone size as missing; the rest say once, few, many or name a class of expanded clone.

size: .; V: TRBV6-1; J: TRBJ1-2; D: TRBD1; CDR3: CASSEFGTGNYGYTF; DNA: TGTGCCAGCAGTGAATTCGGGACAGGGAACTATGGCTACACCTTC
size: .; V: TRBV29-1; J: TRBJ1-2; D: .; CDR3: CSVDRGDYGYTF; DNA: TGCAGCGTTGACAGGGGAGACTATGGCTACACCTTC
size: many; V: TRBV7-2; J: TRBJ2-5; D: TRBD2; CDR3: CASSFFGLAGGRETQYF; DNA: TGTGCCAGCAGCTTCTTTGGATTAGCGGGGGGGCGAGAGACCCAGTACTTC
size: .; V: TRBV15; J: TRBJ1-2; D: TRBD1; CDR3: CATGSGGDFSVGYTF; DNA: TGTGCCACCGGTTCAGGGGGCGATTTTTCCGTTGGCTACACCTTC
size: .; V: TRBV19; J: TRBJ2-5; D: .; CDR3: CASSPLRGEGETQYF; DNA: TGTGCCAGTAGTCCCCTCCGGGGAGAGGGGGAGACCCAGTACTTC
size: .; V: TRBV2; J: TRBJ1-6; D: .; CDR3: CASSGSGHNSPLHF; DNA: TGTGCCAGCAGCGGCAGTGGGCATAATTCACCCCTCCACTTT
size: .; V: TRBV15; J: TRBJ2-2; D: TRBD1; CDR3: CATSKTGGLTGELFF; DNA: TGTGCCACATCCAAAACAGGGGGCCTGACCGGGGAGCTGTTTTTT
size: .; V: TRBV14; J: TRBJ1-5; D: .; CDR3: CASSQDPYQPQHF; DNA: TGTGCCAGCAGCCAAGATCCCTATCAGCCCCAGCATTTT
size: .; V: TRBV2; J: TRBJ2-7; D: .; CDR3: CATRESVYEQYF; DNA: TGTGCCACCCGGGAGTCAGTCTACGAGCAGTACTTC
size: .; V: TRBV18; J: TRBJ2-7; D: .; CDR3: CASSPDRYEQYF; DNA: TGTGCCAGCTCACCAGACAGGTACGAGCAGTACTTC
size: .; V: TRBV9; J: TRBJ2-1; D: .; CDR3: CASSVNPSSEQFF; DNA: TGTGCCAGCAGCGTGAACCCTAGCAGTGAGCAGTTCTTC
size: .; V: TRBV5-6; J: TRBJ1-4; D: TRBD1; CDR3: CASSQGQAAIGLFF; DNA: TGTGCCAGCAGCCAGGGACAGGCCGCTATTGGTCTGTTTTTT
size: few; V: TRBV2; J: TRBJ2-1; D: .; CDR3: CASRQDGTYNEQFF; DNA: TGTGCCAGCAGGCAAGACGGGACTTACAATGAGCAGTTCTTC
size: .; V: TRBV11-2; J: TRBJ1-1; D: .; CDR3: CASSLASGPGTEAFF; DNA: TGTGCCAGCAGCTTAGCTTCGGGCCCCGGGACTGAAGCTTTCTTT
size: few; V: TRBV30; J: TRBJ1-1; D: .; CDR3: CAWSVGITNTEAFF; DNA: TGTGCCTGGAGTGTAGGCATTACGAACACTGAAGCTTTCTTT
size: .; V: TRBV25-1; J: TRBJ1-1; D: TRBD1; CDR3: CASRGQGSTEAFF; DNA: TGTGCCAGCAGGGGACAGGGGAGCACTGAAGCTTTCTTT
size: .; V: TRBV29-1; J: TRBJ2-4; D: TRBD2; CDR3: CSVLGLAVHKNIQYF; DNA: TGCAGCGTTCTCGGACTAGCGGTACACAAAAACATTCAGTACTTC
size: .; V: TRBV7-9; J: TRBJ1-1; D: .; CDR3: CASSLALGRSEAFF; DNA: TGTGCCAGCAGCTTAGCTCTGGGGCGGTCTGAAGCTTTCTTT
size: .; V: TRBV11-1; J: TRBJ2-1; D: .; CDR3: CASSRGGSYNEQFF; DNA: TGTGCCAGCAGCCGCGGTGGATCCTACAATGAGCAGTTCTTC
size: .; V: TRBV6-1; J: TRBJ1-1; D: .; CDR3: CASTSLPANTEAFF; DNA: TGTGCCAGCACCTCCCTACCCGCGAACACTGAAGCTTTCTTT
size: few; V: TRBV7-2; J: TRBJ2-2; D: .; CDR3: CASRPGLMNTGELFF; DNA: TGTGCCAGCCGACCGGGACTTATGAACACCGGGGAGCTGTTTTTT
size: few; V: TRBV6-6; J: TRBJ1-3; D: .; CDR3: CASRTQGAGFGNTIYF; DNA: TGTGCCAGCAGGACTCAGGGAGCAGGTTTTGGAAACACCATATATTTT
size: .; V: TRBV6-6; J: TRBJ1-2; D: TRBD1; CDR3: CASGLETGIYGYTF; DNA: TGTGCCAGCGGGTTGGAGACAGGGATTTATGGCTACACCTTC
size: .; V: TRBV30; J: TRBJ1-1; D: TRBD1; CDR3: CAWRKKGQEDTEAFF; DNA: TGTGCCTGGAGAAAAAAGGGACAGGAGGACACTGAAGCTTTCTTT
size: .; V: TRBV29-1; J: TRBJ2-2; D: .; CDR3: CSVEGPGGELFF; DNA: TGCAGCGTTGAAGGACCAGGGGGGGAGCTGTTTTTT
size: .; V: TRBV29-1; J: TRBJ1-2; D: TRBD1; CDR3: CRAGTVNYGYTF; DNA: TGCAGAGCCGGGACAGTTAACTATGGCTACACCTTC
size: .; V: TRBV4-3; J: TRBJ1-2; D: .; CDR3: CASSQDPGREKYGYTF; DNA: TGCGCCAGCAGCCAAGATCCAGGCAGGGAGAAGTATGGCTACACCTTC
size: .; V: TRBV7-2; J: TRBJ1-2; D: TRBD1; CDR3: CASSSFDRAYGYTF; DNA: TGTGCCAGCAGCTCTTTTGACAGGGCCTATGGCTACACCTTC
size: .; V: TRBV28; J: TRBJ1-5; D: .; CDR3: CASKPPAGGSNQPQHF; DNA: TGTGCCAGTAAACCCCCGGCGGGGGGGAGCAATCAGCCCCAGCATTTT
size: few; V: TRBV29-1; J: TRBJ1-5; D: TRBD1; CDR3: CSVAGTGLQPQHF; DNA: TGCAGCGTCGCCGGGACAGGCCTTCAGCCCCAGCATTTT
size: .; V: TRBV7-2; J: TRBJ1-5; D: TRBD1; CDR3: CASSMGQGANQPQHF; DNA: TGTGCCAGCAGCATGGGACAGGGGGCCAATCAGCCCCAGCATTTT
size: .; V: TRBV30; J: TRBJ1-2; D: .; CDR3: CACHPRGVYGYTF; DNA: TGTGCCTGCCATCCTCGGGGCGTCTATGGCTACACCTTC
size: .; V: TRBV18; J: TRBJ1-2; D: TRBD1; CDR3: CASSPKQGPYGYTF; DNA: TGTGCCAGCTCACCAAAACAGGGGCCCTATGGCTACACCTTC